This T cell receptor beta chain was sequenced for a study of CD8 T cells in ankylosing spondylitis. Study-wide results and limits: What seemed typical of ankylosing spondylitis blood was a TCR beta motif built from roughly eight highly homologous variants. Relatively rare in peripheral blood, disease-linked clones were also CD8+. Matched ankylosing spondylitis synovial fluid reportedly showed significant enrichment of disease-linked clones. Prior work had noted some motif variants in reactive arthritis blood and synovial fluid.

Between the trimmed V and J ends, which lost 3 bases and 0 bases, there was a span of 8 bases. The CDR3 spans 13 residues. The germline V gene encodes CDR1 SQVTM and CDR2 ANQGSEA. By quantitative 5'-RACE with molecular barcodes, the TCR beta libraries were made. TCRdb recomputed calls from the 5' RACE reads with MiXCR, one row per CDR3 protein. The sample yields approximately 400,000 distinct CDR3 sequences, roughly a quarter seen once. On this clonotype: Antigen unknown.

The sample was blood, either unsorted or a sorted T cell fraction (not recorded which). The chain links TRBV29-1 to TRBJ1-2; D gene ambiguous. The TCR comes from a male donor with ankylosing spondylitis. DNA of the CDR3: TGCAGCGTTGACGGGATTTCTAACTATGGCTACACCTTC. Residues: CSVDGISNYGYTF.